This T cell receptor beta chain was captured by sequencing in a study of beta chain features in type 1 diabetes. The study, taken as a whole, reports: The study found that naive, central memory and Treg TCRB repertoires appeared more similar in patients than in healthy donors. Moderate but significant shortening of TCRB CDR3s was recorded in all four CD4+ subsets from Type 1 diabetes patients. A pattern of fewer insertions and more deletions at VDJ junctions was seen in type 1 diabetes patients. A potential PCR bias toward shorter templates would be equal in patient and control samples.

As every portion of the isolated RNA was reverse transcribed, the sequencing read expressed TCRB transcripts. Sequencing used immunoSEQ multiplex PCR; TCRdb keeps in-frame clones, though not all of them. Here the sample spans some 360,000 clones, over 8.5% being singletons. This clone was detected a few times. Its specificity is not known. Germline CDR1 is SGHRS and CDR2 is YFSETQ. The trim removed 4 bases at V and 6 bases at J, leaving 13 bases unmatched. This CDR3 comprises 17 residues. This receptor was obtained from a young man with type 1 diabetes. The sequenced sample consisted of central memory CD4+ T cells from blood. J is TRBJ2-2 and V is TRBV5-1, with 9 bases matching TRBD1. The CDR3 here is CASSQTYTGQGPGELFF. The CDR3 DNA is TGCGCCAGCAGCCAGACCTATACGGGACAGGGCCCCGGGGAGCTGTTTTTT. Full variable domain (missing parts from reference TRBV5-1 and TRBJ2-2): KAGVTQTPRYLIKTRGQQVTLSCSPISGHRSVSWYQQTPGQGLQFLFEYFSETQRNKGNFPGRFSGRQFSNSRSEMNVSTLELGDSALYLCASSQTYTGQGPGELFFGEGSRLTVL.